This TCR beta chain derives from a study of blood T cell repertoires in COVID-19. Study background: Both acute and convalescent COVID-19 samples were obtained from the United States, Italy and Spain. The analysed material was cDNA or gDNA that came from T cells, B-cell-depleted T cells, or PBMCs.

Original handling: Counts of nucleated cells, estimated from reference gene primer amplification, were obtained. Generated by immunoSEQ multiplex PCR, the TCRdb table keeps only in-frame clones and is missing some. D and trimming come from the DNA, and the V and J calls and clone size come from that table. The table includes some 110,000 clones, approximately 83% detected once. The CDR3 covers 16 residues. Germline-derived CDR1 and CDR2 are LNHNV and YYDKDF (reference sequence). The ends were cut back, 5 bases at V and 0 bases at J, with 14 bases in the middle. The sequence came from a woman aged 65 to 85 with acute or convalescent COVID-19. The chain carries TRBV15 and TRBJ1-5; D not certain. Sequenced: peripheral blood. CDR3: CATSGLTINSNQPQHF. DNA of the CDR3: TGTGCCACCAGCGGACTGACCATTAATAGCAATCAGCCCCAGCATTTT.